One sample yielded the 10 T cell receptor beta chains listed below, sequenced in a study of T-cell memory formation after mild COVID-19. One entry per CDR3 protein results from TCRdb running MiXCR on the 5' RACE reads. Found here are fewer than 15,000 distinct CDR3 sequences, about 12% of them singletons; the top ten hold roughly half. Input material: PBMCs or a T cell subset sorted from them (not recorded which). Receptor source: an adult woman who had mild COVID-19 (a few samples of this study predate the infection). Cell type and time point are not known.

This clonotype was detected many times. J is TRBJ1-6 and V is TRBV20-1; 11 positions match TRBD1. This CDR3 comprises 15 residues. Germline loops: CDR1 DFQATT, CDR2 SNEGSKA (reference sequence). The V segment lost 2 bases and the J segment 8 bases; nucleotides outside the gene matches: 5. The CDR3 DNA follows: TGCAGTGCTAGAACTCCGGGACAGGGGGATTCACCCCTCCACTTT. Translated: CSARTPGQGDSPLHF.

In DNA form, the CDR3 reads TGTGCCACCAGCAGTTGGCCGGGTTCTGGGGCCAACGTCCTGACTTTC. Translated: CATSSWPGSGANVLTF. The chain couples TRBV15 to TRBJ2-6; D is undetermined. Germline V gene data show CDR1 as LNHNV and CDR2 as YYDKDF (reference sequence). The CDR3 length is 16 residues. V dropped 3 bases and J dropped 1 base, with 10 bases sitting between them.

This clonotype was counted many times. CDR3: CASSSRATRKLNTEAFF. Written as DNA, the CDR3 is TGTGCCAGCAGCTCCCGAGCCACGAGAAAACTAAACACTGAAGCTTTCTTT. V gene TRBV7-9 combines with J gene TRBJ1-1, with no clear D. V lost 4 bases and J lost 2, with 20 bases in between. Germline CDR1 is SEHNR and CDR2 is FQNEAQ (reference sequence). The length of the CDR3 is 17 residues.

This clonotype was detected many times. The chain uses TRBV19 and TRBJ1-1; D is ambiguous. V was cut by 3 bases and J by 5 bases, with 10 bases left in between. CDR3 length equals 13 residues. Germline-derived CDR1 and CDR2 are LNHDA and SQIVND (reference sequence). This CDR3 is CASSIPPRTEAFF. DNA for the CDR3: TGTGCCAGTAGTATCCCCCCTCGGACTGAAGCTTTCTTT.

This clonotype was recorded many times. The chain is built from TRBV5-1 and TRBJ2-3; D not certain. V lost 4 bases, J lost 0 bases, and 6 bases lay in between. CDR3 size: 13 residues. CDR1 and CDR2 (germline): SGHRS, YFSETQ. This chain's CDR3 is CASSQRSTDTQYF. Written as DNA, the CDR3 is TGCGCCAGCAGCCAGAGGAGCACAGATACGCAGTATTTT.

This clonotype was recorded many times. The chain uses TRBV20-1 and TRBJ1-2, with a possible D match to TRBD1 (5 bases). Per germline, CDR1 DFQATT and CDR2 SNEGSKA (reference sequence). The V and J ends lost 6 bases and 3 bases respectively, with 14 bases between them. The CDR3 length is 13 residues. This CDR3 is CSAPPGDHYGYTF. CDR3 DNA: TGCAGTGCACCACCGGGGGACCACTATGGCTACACCTTC.

The chain carries TRBV10-3 and TRBJ2-7, with 8 bases that match TRBD1. The length of the CDR3 is 16 residues. Trimming at V came to 2 bases and at J to 4 bases, leaving 10 bases not matched to a gene. CDR1 is ENHRY, CDR2 SYGVKD, per germline. CDR3 loop: CAISERDRTGQYEQYF. CDR3 nucleotide sequence: TGTGCCATCAGTGAGCGGGACAGGACGGGGCAATACGAGCAGTACTTC.

In this sample, this clonotype turned up many times. The chain couples TRBV5-6 to TRBJ2-1; D not certain. Trimming shortened V by 4 bases and J by 2 bases, and 10 bases separated the two germline ends. Germline CDR1 SGHDT, CDR2 YYEEEE. The CDR3 extends over 14 amino acids. For the CDR3, the DNA is TGTGCCAGCAGCATCGTGGACGCCTACAATGAGCAGTTCTTC. This codes for CASSIVDAYNEQFF.

This chain joins TRBV12-3 or TRBV12-4 and TRBJ2-7, with 8 bases matching TRBD1. The CDR3 sequence is 15 residues long. Trimming took 6 bases from V and 5 from J; bases not matched to a gene: 12. CDR3 residues: CASRKGGQGANEQYF. The CDR3 DNA follows: TGTGCCAGCAGAAAGGGCGGTCAGGGGGCGAACGAGCAGTACTTC.

In this sample, this clonotype turned up many times. The chain carries TRBV7-2 and TRBJ2-2; tentative D call: TRBD2 (7 bases). The CDR3 loop spans 14 amino acids. Trimming took off 8 bases at V and 5 bases at J, with 15 bases between the two ends. Germline V lookup: CDR1 SGHTA, CDR2 FQGNSA. CDR3 region: CASPWGGPTGELFF. In DNA form, the CDR3 reads TGTGCCAGCCCCTGGGGGGGCCCTACCGGGGAGCTGTTTTTT.